A single sample gave rise to the 21 T cell receptor beta chains below, sequenced in a study of blood T cells in healthy people across ages. Next came a second PCR, run for about 7 to 12 cycles, which used a sample-barcoded 5' primer along with a J-beta primer mix. TCRdb reprocessed the 5' RACE reads via MiXCR and lists one record per CDR3 protein. The table includes 1.5 million to 2 million distinct CDR3 sequences, approximately 30% detected once. The material sequenced was blood. These receptors were collected from a woman under 40 in good health.

Remarks on this clonotype: The junction departs from the called germline gene at one end, perhaps through a read error. The CDR3 nucleotides read TGCGGGACAGGGTCCTTTGGCTCTGGGGCCAACGTCCTGACTTTC. The encoded protein is CGTGSFGSGANVLTF. This sequence joins TRBV7-9 and TRBJ2-6, with 9 nucleotides matching TRBD1. This CDR3 region has 15 residues. CDR1 SEHNR and CDR2 FQNEAQ come from the germline V gene (reference sequence).

This clonotype has a count of ten or more. The CDR3 here is CASSGSRGGLDEQFF. CDR3 nucleotides: TGTGCCAGCTCGGGTTCGCGGGGGGGCCTGGATGAGCAGTTCTTC. The rearrangement joins TRBV18 to TRBJ2-1, with 9 nucleotides matching TRBD2. Germline CDR1 KGHSH, CDR2 LQKENI. The junction had 11 bases not matched to a gene; V was cut back by 6 bases and J by 8 bases. The CDR3 consists of 15 residues. Full variable domain (rest looked up from reference TRBV18 and TRBJ2-1): NAGVMQNPRHLVRRRGQEARLRCSPMKGHSHVYWYRQLPEEGLKFMVYLQKENIIDESGMPKERFSAEFPKEGPSILRIQQVVRGDSAAYFCASSGSRGGLDEQFFGPGTRLTVL.

About this clonotype itself: This may arise from a read error, as a much more abundant clone is one base away. The chain joins TRBV12-3 or TRBV12-4 to TRBJ2-5; D uncertain. The J call may be in error: the DNA end matches TRBJ2-7 better. The CDR3 spans 15 residues. DNA for the CDR3: TGTCCCAGCAGTTTAGGTAGTAGCAGCTCCTACGAGCAGTACTTC. The encoded protein is CPSSLGSSSSYEQYF.

This clonotype has more than one count but fewer than ten. The chain carries TRBV12-3 or TRBV12-4 and TRBJ1-5; 11 bases line up with TRBD1. The CDR3 contains 13 residues. Losses at the gene ends were 5 bases for V and 9 bases for J; bases not matched to a gene: 3. The CDR3 bases are TGTGCCAGCAGTGGACAGGGGGCTGGGCCCCAGCATTTT. Translating gives CASSGQGAGPQHF.

As regards this clonotype: Compared with germline, one end of the junction differs, possibly owing to a read error. The V gene is TRBV5-6, the J gene TRBJ2-2; a weak D match, TRBD2 (5 bases). Germline V gene data show CDR1 as SGHDT and CDR2 as YYEEEE. The CDR3 is made up of 18 amino acids. CDR3 loop: CASSLAGFYAPNTGERFF. The CDR3, as DNA: TGTGCCAGCAGCTTGGCGGGGTTCTACGCTCCGAACACCGGGGAGCGGTTTTTT. Filled out from reference TRBV5-6 and TRBJ2-2, the complete variable domain reads DAGVTQSPTHLIKTRGQQVTLRCSPKSGHDTVSWYQQALGQGPQFIFQYYEEEERQRGNFPDRFSGHQFPNYSSELNVNALLLGDSALYLCASSLAGFYAPNTGERFFGEGSRLTVL.

The genes are TRBV6-6 and TRBJ2-2; 14 positions agree with TRBD2. The germline gives CDR1 MNHNY, CDR2 SVGAGI (reference sequence). V lost 8 bases, J lost 5 bases, and 4 bases stayed unmatched. The CDR3 extends over 15 amino acids. The CDR3 sequence: CASAGTSGRTGELFF. The CDR3 nucleotides are TGTGCCAGCGCAGGGACTAGCGGGAGAACCGGGGAGCTGTTTTTT.

At least ten counts were recorded for this clonotype. The chain employs TRBV7-6 and TRBJ2-1; D is possibly TRBD1 (5 bases). This CDR3 has 18 amino acids. Per germline, CDR1 SGHVS and CDR2 FNYEAQ. V was pared by 6 bases and J by 0 bases, with 21 bases between. The CDR3 protein is CASSSQGTVSSSYNEQFF. The CDR3 DNA reads TGTGCCAGCAGTTCGCAGGGTACGGTGTCCAGCTCCTACAATGAGCAGTTCTTC.

As for this clonotype: Germline and junction disagree at one end, which may indicate a read error. Here the CDR3 reads CASSLWGQMNTGERFF. In DNA, the CDR3 is TGTGCCAGCAGTTTGTGGGGACAGATGAACACCGGGGAGCGGTTTTTT. The chain links TRBV12-3 or TRBV12-4 to TRBJ2-2; TRBD1 matches at 7 bases. The CDR3 covers 16 residues.

This clonotype was counted many times. This sequence joins TRBV20-1 and TRBJ2-5, with 14 bases that match TRBD2. The CDR3 has 14 amino acids. Per the germline V gene, CDR1 is DFQATT and CDR2 is SNEGSKA (reference sequence). The V segment lost 6 bases and the J segment 1 base; nucleotides outside the gene matches: 1. CDR3 DNA: TGCAGTGCAGGACTAGCGGGAGGCCAAGAGACCCAGTACTTC. It specifies CSAGLAGGQETQYF.

The rearrangement joins TRBV2 to TRBJ1-2; possibly TRBD1 for D (5 bases). Germline values: CDR1 SNHLY, CDR2 FYNNEI. This CDR3 comprises 15 residues. Trimming shortened V by 7 bases and J by 4 bases, and 19 bases separated the two germline ends. The CDR3: CASTDPGTYTYGYTF. CDR3 nucleotide sequence: TGTGCCAGCACCGACCCAGGGACGTATACCTATGGCTACACCTTC. Combining the CDR3 with reference TRBV2 and TRBJ1-2 gives the whole variable domain EPEVTQTPSHQVTQMGQEVILRCVPISNHLYFYWYRQILGQKVEFLVSFYNNEISEKSEIFDDQFSVERPDGSNFTLKIRSTKLEDSAMYFCASTDPGTYTYGYTFGSGTRLTVV.

At least ten counts were recorded for this clonotype. The rearrangement uses TRBV7-9 and TRBJ2-5; no clear D gene. Germline assignment: CDR1 SEHNR and CDR2 FQNEAQ (reference sequence). The CDR3 length is 15 residues. Trimming took off 2 bases at V and 4 bases at J, with 14 bases between the two ends. CDR3 bases: TGTGCCAGCAGCTTATCGGGCACCGGACGAGAGACCCAGTACTTC. This translates into CASSLSGTGRETQYF.

The chain carries TRBV2 and TRBJ2-2; 9 bases are shared with TRBD2. This CDR3 region has 15 residues. J lost 3 bases, V lost 8 bases, and 7 bases had no gene match. Germline-derived CDR1 and CDR2 are SNHLY and FYNNEI. In nucleotides, the CDR3 is TGTGCCAGCGGATTGGCGGGGGGGGACACCGGGGAGCTGTTTTTT. This gives the protein CASGLAGGDTGELFF.

This chain uses TRBV6-5 with TRBJ1-2; 9 bases fit TRBD1. Trimming cost V 7 bases and J 8 bases; bases outside gene matches: 5. This CDR3 comprises 12 residues. CDR1 MNHEY and CDR2 SVGAGI come from the germline V gene. CDR3 loop: CASNSGQGGYTF. The CDR3 DNA follows: TGTGCCAGCAATTCGGGACAGGGCGGCTACACCTTC.

This clonotype was seen a few times. V usage is TRBV5-1 and J usage is TRBJ2-5; no definite D call. Germline assignment: CDR1 SGHRS and CDR2 YFSETQ. This CDR3 is 13 amino acids long. Trimming removed 6 bases at V and 1 base at J, with 10 bases between. Written as DNA, the CDR3 is TGCGCCAGCAAGCTAGAGAGCCAAGAGACCCAGTACTTC. Protein product: CASKLESQETQYF. Variable domain in full (rest from reference TRBV5-1 and TRBJ2-5): KAGVTQTPRYLIKTRGQQVTLSCSPISGHRSVSWYQQTPGQGLQFLFEYFSETQRNKGNFPGRFSGRQFSNSRSEMNVSTLELGDSALYLCASKLESQETQYFGPGTRLLVL.

The chain uses TRBV7-8 and TRBJ2-3, with D perhaps matching TRBD2 (5 bases). Germline CDR1 reads SGHVS; CDR2 reads FQNEAQ. The V end lost 7 bases, the J end lost 3 bases, and 14 bases lay between the germline ends. The CDR3 covers 14 residues. In DNA form, the CDR3 reads TGTGCCAGCAATTGGGAGTGGCGGACAGATACGCAGTATTTT. Its protein is CASNWEWRTDTQYF. The full variable domain, completed using reference TRBV7-8 and TRBJ2-3, is GAGVSQSPRYKVAKRGQDVALRCDPISGHVSLFWYQQALGQGPEFLTYFQNEAQLDKSGLPSDRFFAERPEGSVSTLKIQRTQQEDSAVYLCASNWEWRTDTQYFGPGTRLTVL.

This clonotype was observed a single time. The chain recombines TRBV7-9 with TRBJ1-1; D not certain. Deletions cut 6 bases from V and 0 bases from J, with 14 bases between. This CDR3 is 15 amino acids long. Germline V gene lookup returns CDR1 SEHNR and CDR2 FQNEAQ (reference sequence). This CDR3 reads CASRPTGGLNTEAFF. CDR3 coding DNA: TGTGCCAGCAGACCGACCGGAGGTTTGAACACTGAAGCTTTCTTT.

This clonotype came up many times. V usage is TRBV5-1 and J usage is TRBJ2-1, with D unclear. In germline, CDR1 is SGHRS, CDR2 YFSETQ. The CDR3 runs to 14 residues. V was trimmed by 4 bases and J by 4 bases, leaving 12 bases between them. CDR3 coding DNA: TGCGCCAGCAGCACGGGCACCCCTTACAATGAGCAGTTCTTC. Its protein is CASSTGTPYNEQFF.

This chain connects TRBV6-6 to TRBJ1-1; no reliable D call. V lost 9 bases and J 1 base, leaving 15 bases between the germline ends. The CDR3 runs to 14 residues. CDR1 and CDR2 from the germline V gene are MNHNY and SVGAGI (reference sequence). CDR3 sequence (DNA): TGTGCCAGAATTGTAGCGGGATCGAACACTGAAGCTTTCTTT. Its translation is CARIVAGSNTEAFF.

V gene TRBV5-1 combines with J gene TRBJ1-2, with 7 bases identical to TRBD1. CDR3 length equals 15 residues. V lost 4 bases, J lost 2 bases, and 8 bases stayed unmatched. Germline lookup yields CDR1 SGHRS and CDR2 YFSETQ. CDR3 region: CASSPAGGKNYGYTF. CDR3 nucleotides: TGCGCCAGCAGCCCCGCAGGGGGGAAGAACTATGGCTACACCTTC.

This clonotype was seen more than once but under ten times. The chain employs TRBV6-2 or TRBV6-3 and TRBJ2-4, with D perhaps TRBD2 (5 bases). This CDR3 spans 14 amino acids. Germline-derived CDR1 and CDR2 are MNHEY and SVGEGT. V was trimmed by 0 bases and J by 7 bases, leaving 10 bases between them. CDR3 sequence (DNA): TGTGCCAGCAGTTACTCGTCGGCGGGTAACATTCAGTACTTC. This sequence encodes CASSYSSAGNIQYF.

Worth noting for this clonotype: Given a much more abundant clone one base away, this may be a read error. The V gene is TRBV7-2, the J gene TRBJ2-7; tentatively, D is TRBD1 (6 bases). The CDR3 contains 15 residues. Germline V gives CDR1 SGHTA, CDR2 FQGNSA. The CDR3: CANSFPGTPSYEQYF. The CDR3 DNA sequence: TGTGCCAACAGCTTCCCCGGGACACCTTCCTACGAGCAGTACTTC. The entire variable domain, with the rest obtained from reference TRBV7-2 and TRBJ2-7, is as follows: GAGVSQSPSNKVTEKGKDVELRCDPISGHTALYWYRQSLGQGLEFLIYFQGNSAPDKSGLPSDRFSAERTGGSVSTLTIQRTQQEDSAVYLCANSFPGTPSYEQYFGPGTRLTVT.